The present entry profiles one T cell receptor beta chain with its context. These data originate in a study of blood T cell repertoires in COVID-19. On the study more broadly: Italy, Spain and the United States were the sources of the convalescent and acute COVID-19 samples. Sample material is recorded as cDNA or gDNA derived from T cells, B-cell-depleted T cells, or PBMCs.

Per the original data handling: Estimates of nucleated cell counts were drawn from the amplification of reference gene primers. Profiling relied on immunoSEQ multiplex PCR, and the TCRdb table lists in-frame clones only, not all of them. V and J calls and clone size are as listed in that table; D and trimming were resolved from the DNA. The data show about 230,000 clones, 65% to 90% seen once. Germline values: CDR1 KGHSH, CDR2 LQKENI. The CDR3 length is 17 residues. The V gene end was trimmed by 5 bases and the J gene end by 1 base; junction bases not matched to a gene: 6. The chain recombines TRBV18 with TRBJ1-6; 9 bases are shared with TRBD1. Sample: peripheral blood. This TCR derives from a middle-aged woman who had recovered from COVID-19. In DNA, the CDR3 is TGTGCCAGCTCAGCTCAGACAGGGGGTTCCTATAATTCACCCCTCCACTTT. The encoded protein is CASSAQTGGSYNSPLHF.